Following are 27 T cell receptor beta chains from one sample sequenced in a study of blood T cell repertoires in COVID-19. The assay was immunoSEQ multiplex PCR, and TCRdb's table has in-frame clones only and misses some. The sample includes some 220,000 clones, around four fifths of them seen just once. The material sequenced was peripheral blood. All receptors derive from a woman aged 60-75 years with active or convalescent COVID-19.

The chain has TRBV13 and TRBJ1-1, with D hard to call. CDR1 is PRHDT and CDR2 is FYEKMQ in the germline V gene (reference sequence). This CDR3 has 13 amino acids. The V and J ends lost 10 bases and 2 bases respectively, with 14 bases between them. The CDR3 coding sequence is TGTGCCACTTCTCAGGCCCTCAACACTGAAGCTTTCTTT. Protein: CATSQALNTEAFF.

This chain uses TRBV10-1 with TRBJ2-3; no firm D call. Per germline, CDR1 WNHNN and CDR2 SYGVQD (reference sequence). This CDR3 has 14 amino acids. Trimming removed 2 bases from V and 7 bases from J, with 13 bases in between. The CDR3 protein is CASSESSLGYTQYF. The CDR3 DNA reads as TGCGCCAGCAGTGAGAGCAGCCTGGGCTATACGCAGTATTTT.

This chain joins TRBV30 and TRBJ1-6; D is perhaps TRBD1 (5 bases). V was cut by 1 base and J by 5 bases, with 6 bases left in between. Germline loops: CDR1 GTSNPN, CDR2 SVGIG (reference sequence). The CDR3 loop spans 13 amino acids. CDR3 in amino acids: CAWSAQDNSPLHF. CDR3 DNA: TGTGCCTGGAGTGCACAGGATAATTCACCCCTCCACTTT.

This chain uses TRBV9 with TRBJ2-1, with 11 bases aligning to TRBD2. Trimming at V came to 1 base and at J to 10 bases, leaving 7 bases not matched to a gene. Germline CDR1 SGDLS, CDR2 YYNGEE. This CDR3 comprises 15 residues. The CDR3 DNA reads as TGTGCCAGCAGCGTAACTATAGCGGGAGGGCACGAGCAGTTCTTC. Translated, it gives CASSVTIAGGHEQFF. The variable domain in full, completed from reference TRBV9 and TRBJ2-1, reads DSGVTQTPKHLITATGQRVTLRCSPRSGDLSVYWYQQSLDQGLQFLIQYYNGEERAKGNILERFSAQQFPDLHSELNLSSLELGDSALYFCASSVTIAGGHEQFFGPGTRLTVL.

This sequence joins TRBV12-5 and TRBJ2-3; D not certain. Trimming took 0 bases from V and 0 from J, leaving 4 bases between them. Germline CDR1 and CDR2: LGHNT and FRNRAP. CDR3 length: 14 residues. CDR3 in amino acids: CASGLVGSTDTQYF. For the CDR3, the DNA is TGTGCTAGTGGTTTGGTCGGGAGCACAGATACGCAGTATTTT.

The chain couples TRBV5-4 to TRBJ2-2; 9 bases match TRBD2. The CDR3 runs to 16 residues. The V segment lost 0 bases and the J segment 8 bases; nucleotides outside the gene matches: 8. Germline CDR1 is SGHNT and CDR2 is YYREEE (reference sequence). The CDR3, as DNA: TGTGCCAGCAGCTTGGATCCTAGCGGGGTCGGAGGGGAGCTGTTTTTT. Encoded protein: CASSLDPSGVGGELFF.

The V call is TRBV6-5, the J call TRBJ2-7; 8 bases map to TRBD1. CDR1 and CDR2 (germline): MNHEY, SVGAGI. The CDR3 consists of 14 residues. Losses at the gene ends were 5 bases for V and 4 bases for J; bases not matched to a gene: 7. CDR3 DNA sequence: TGTGCCAGCAGTCCGCGGGACAGGCGATACGAGCAGTACTTC. Translation gives CASSPRDRRYEQYF.

The chain couples TRBV5-1 to TRBJ2-2, with TRBD1 matching over 12 bases. Trimming removed 5 bases from V and 7 bases from J; junction bases left unmatched: 12. In germline, CDR1 is SGHRS, CDR2 YFSETQ. CDR3 length: 17 residues. CDR3 amino acids: CASRYTGTGGYSGELFF. As DNA, the CDR3 is TGCGCCAGCAGATATACCGGGACAGGGGGCTACAGCGGGGAGCTGTTTTTT.

Points on this clone: Other DNA sequences within the sample encode an identical CDR3. This rearrangement joins TRBV7-2 to TRBJ1-1; D gene uncertain. This CDR3 comprises 15 residues. V dropped 1 base and J dropped 1 base, with 10 bases sitting between them. CDR1 is SGHTA, CDR2 FQGNSA, per germline. Here the CDR3 reads CASSLGRQANTEAFF. For the CDR3, the DNA is TGTGCCAGCAGCTTAGGGCGACAAGCGAACACTGAAGCTTTCTTT.

The rearrangement links TRBV5-4 to TRBJ1-1; no reliable D call. The CDR3 length is 16 residues. Trimming stripped 0 bases from V and 0 bases from J, with 12 bases between. Per the germline V gene, CDR1 is SGHNT and CDR2 is YYREEE (reference sequence). CDR3 sequence (DNA): TGTGCCAGCAGCTTGGGAGGACTGGGGATGAACACTGAAGCTTTCTTT. It codes for CASSLGGLGMNTEAFF.

V and J are TRBV28 and TRBJ1-1; D remains ambiguous. This CDR3 region has 15 residues. Germline V CDR1 and CDR2: MDHEN, SYDVKM. The V and J ends lost 3 bases and 3 bases respectively, with 14 bases between them. In DNA form, the CDR3 reads TGTGCCAGCAGTTTGGGAGGGAGGACCGACACTGAAGCTTTCTTT. Encoded protein: CASSLGGRTDTEAFF.

The chain has TRBV24-1 and TRBJ2-1; possible D gene TRBD2, 5 bases. The germline V and J ends were trimmed by 1 base and 8 bases, with 11 bases remaining between them. The V gene's germline CDR1 is KGHDR and CDR2 SFDVKD. The CDR3 spans 14 residues. The CDR3 sequence is CATSDLRRVHEQFF. The CDR3 coding sequence is TGTGCCACCAGTGATTTAAGGCGGGTCCATGAGCAGTTCTTC.

This rearrangement joins TRBV7-9 to TRBJ1-4, with TRBD1 matching over 10 bases. Looked up from germline, CDR1 is SEHNR and CDR2 is FQNEAQ (reference sequence). This CDR3 spans 18 amino acids. Germline trimming cut 3 bases from V and 7 bases from J; bases unmatched to any gene: 14. The CDR3 DNA is TGTGCCAGCAGCTTCCCCTGGACAGGGGGAGAAGGTCGTGAAAAACTGTTTTTT. Amino acids: CASSFPWTGGEGREKLFF. Filled out from reference TRBV7-9 and TRBJ1-4, the complete variable domain reads DTGVSQNPRHKITKRGQNVTFRCDPISEHNRLYWYRQTLGQGPEFLTYFQNEAQLEKSRLLSDRFSAERPKGSFSTLEIQRTEQGDSAMYLCASSFPWTGGEGREKLFFGSGTQLSVL.

This sequence joins TRBV6-5 and TRBJ2-7; 8 bases line up with TRBD1. The V gene end was trimmed by 6 bases and the J gene end by 5 bases; junction bases not matched to a gene: 12. Germline V gene data show CDR1 as MNHEY and CDR2 as SVGAGI. The CDR3 totals 15 residues. This CDR3 reads CASRHRDRGIDEQYV. CDR3 sequence (DNA): TGTGCCAGCAGACATCGCGACAGGGGCATTGACGAGCAGTACGTC.

Concerning this clone itself: Distinct nucleotide sequences in the sample also encode this CDR3. The rearrangement uses TRBV7-9 and TRBJ2-3; 9 bases fit TRBD1. This CDR3 contains 15 residues. Losses at the gene ends were 4 bases for V and 4 bases for J; bases not matched to a gene: 6. Germline CDR1 and CDR2: SEHNR and FQNEAQ (reference sequence). CDR3 in amino acids: CASSWGQGEADTQYF. The CDR3 nucleotides read TGTGCCAGCAGCTGGGGACAGGGTGAGGCAGATACGCAGTATTTT.

Only one count was recorded for this clone. J is TRBJ1-1 and V is TRBV3-1 (or the pseudogene TRBV3-2); D is unresolved. Germline-derived CDR1 and CDR2 are LGHDT and YNNKEL (reference sequence). Between the trimmed V and J ends, which lost 4 bases and 4 bases, there was a span of 13 bases. The CDR3 extends over 14 amino acids. This CDR3 reads CASSPSGPGTEAFF. The CDR3 bases are TGTGCCAGCAGCCCTTCTGGCCCGGGCACTGAAGCTTTCTTT.

The rearrangement links TRBV5-1 to TRBJ1-1, with D possibly matching TRBD1 (6 bases). Looked up from germline, CDR1 is SGHRS and CDR2 is YFSETQ. V shed 0 bases and J shed 0 bases, with 9 bases lying between them. The CDR3 sequence is 15 residues long. Here the CDR3 reads CASSLGDRLNTEAFF. The CDR3, as DNA: TGCGCCAGCAGCTTGGGAGACAGGCTGAACACTGAAGCTTTCTTT. Filled out from reference TRBV5-1 and TRBJ1-1, the complete variable domain reads KAGVTQTPRYLIKTRGQQVTLSCSPISGHRSVSWYQQTPGQGLQFLFEYFSETQRNKGNFPGRFSGRQFSNSRSEMNVSTLELGDSALYLCASSLGDRLNTEAFFGQGTRLTVV.

The J gene is TRBJ2-7, the V gene TRBV5-8; no firm D call. Germline V gene sequence: CDR1 SGHTS, CDR2 YDEGEE. The V end lost 1 base, the J end lost 6 bases, and 11 bases lay between the germline ends. The CDR3 contains 13 residues. The CDR3 region has the DNA TGTGCCAGCAGCTTGTTCCTCTATGTCGAGCAGTACTTC. It encodes CASSLFLYVEQYF.

V usage is TRBV19 and J usage is TRBJ1-2; D may be TRBD1 (6 bases). Germline CDR1 reads LNHDA; CDR2 reads SQIVND (reference sequence). CDR3 length equals 15 residues. Trimming removed 1 base at V and 5 bases at J, with 14 bases between. The CDR3 region has the DNA TGTGCCAGTAGTATAGGTACAGGGAGATATTATGGCTACACCTTC. This encodes CASSIGTGRYYGYTF.

The rearrangement joins TRBV19 to TRBJ2-1; TRBD2 aligns across 12 bases. Germline V gene sequence: CDR1 LNHDA, CDR2 SQIVND (reference sequence). CDR3 length equals 15 residues. V shed 7 bases, J shed 9 bases, and the junction held 10 bases outside the gene matches. CDR3: CASTTASGREGEQFF. CDR3 in DNA: TGTGCCAGTACCACGGCTAGCGGGAGGGAAGGTGAGCAGTTCTTC.

This clone came up once. This chain joins TRBV9 and TRBJ1-2, with 9 bases that match TRBD1. Germline lookup yields CDR1 SGDLS and CDR2 YYNGEE. V lost 4 bases and J lost 0; bases outside the gene matches: 1. This CDR3 comprises 14 residues. The CDR3 reads CASSRTGANYGYTF. In DNA, the CDR3 is TGTGCCAGCAGCAGGACAGGGGCTAACTATGGCTACACCTTC.

This clone was seen a handful of times. The chain has TRBV19 and TRBJ1-5; TRBD1 agrees at 8 bases. V was clipped by 4 bases and J by 2 bases; unmatched bases: 7. CDR1 is LNHDA, CDR2 SQIVND, per germline (reference sequence). The length of the CDR3 is 16 residues. The chain's CDR3 is CASSKSSGGGNQPQHF. The DNA of the CDR3 is TGTGCCAGTAGTAAAAGTTCAGGGGGCGGCAATCAGCCCCAGCATTTT. The variable domain in full, completed from reference TRBV19 and TRBJ1-5, reads DGGITQSPKYLFRKEGQNVTLSCEQNLNHDAMYWYRQDPGQGLRLIYYSQIVNDFQKGDIAEGYSVSREKKESFPLTVTSAQKNPTAFYLCASSKSSGGGNQPQHFGDGTRLSIL.

The genes are TRBV6-1 and TRBJ1-3; D gene ambiguous. The germline gives CDR1 MNHNS, CDR2 SASEGT. This CDR3 spans 17 amino acids. V was trimmed by 3 bases and J by 0 bases, leaving 15 bases between them. CDR3 DNA: TGTGCCAGCAGTGAGTTAACCGCTGGCAGCTCTGGAAACACCATATATTTT. Translated: CASSELTAGSSGNTIYF.

The chain combines TRBV7-2 with TRBJ2-1; the D gene is possibly TRBD2 (6 bases). The germline V gene encodes CDR1 SGHTA and CDR2 FQGNSA. Trimming removed 5 bases from V and 0 bases from J, with 14 bases in between. CDR3 length: 16 amino acids. CDR3 in DNA: TGTGCCAGCAGCGTACGGGGACTGCGCTCCTACAATGAGCAGTTCTTC. Translating it yields CASSVRGLRSYNEQFF.

This clone showed up just a few times. The genes are TRBV18 and TRBJ1-5; D perhaps matches TRBD1 (6 bases). The V end lost 4 bases, the J end lost 7 bases, and 14 bases lay between the germline ends. CDR3 size: 14 residues. In germline, CDR1 is KGHSH, CDR2 LQKENI. Here the CDR3 reads CASSQQGKGQPQHF. The CDR3 region has the DNA TGTGCCAGCTCACAACAGGGTAAGGGGCAGCCCCAGCATTTT.

The table lists this clone with a few counts. This chain uses TRBV14 with TRBJ2-7; D may be TRBD1 (5 bases). The CDR3 length is 14 residues. Trimming shortened V by 1 base and J by 3 bases, and 10 bases separated the two germline ends. The germline gives CDR1 SGHDN, CDR2 FVKESK. CDR3 protein: CASSQAGNHYEQYV. As DNA, the CDR3 is TGTGCCAGCAGCCAAGCAGGGAATCACTACGAGCAGTACGTC.

The V call is TRBV29-1, the J call TRBJ2-7, with TRBD2 as a possible D gene (5 bases). Trimming left V 4 bases short and J 3 bases short, with 7 bases between. This CDR3 has 11 residues. Germline CDR1 SQVTM, CDR2 ANQGSEA. CDR3 amino acids: CSVVGLYEQYF. CDR3 nucleotides: TGCAGCGTTGTCGGACTCTACGAGCAGTACTTC.